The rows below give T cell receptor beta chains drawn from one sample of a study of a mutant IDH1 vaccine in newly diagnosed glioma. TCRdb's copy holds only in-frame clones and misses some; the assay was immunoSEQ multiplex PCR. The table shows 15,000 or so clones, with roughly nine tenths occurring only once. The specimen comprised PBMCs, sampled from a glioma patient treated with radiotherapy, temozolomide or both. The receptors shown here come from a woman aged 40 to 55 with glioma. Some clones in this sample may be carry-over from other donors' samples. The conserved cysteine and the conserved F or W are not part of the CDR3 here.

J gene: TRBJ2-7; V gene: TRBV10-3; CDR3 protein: AISEFGDYEQY
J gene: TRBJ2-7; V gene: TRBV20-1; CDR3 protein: SALSSYEQY
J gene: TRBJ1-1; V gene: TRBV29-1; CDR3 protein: SVEDPFETGNTEAF
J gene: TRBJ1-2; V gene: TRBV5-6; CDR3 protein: ASSLGLRGYT
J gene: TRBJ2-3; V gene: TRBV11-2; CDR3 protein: ASSSGLGWADTQY
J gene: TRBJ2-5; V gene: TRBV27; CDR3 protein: ASSFQGAGETQY
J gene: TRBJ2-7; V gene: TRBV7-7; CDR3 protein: ASSLADRNPYEQY
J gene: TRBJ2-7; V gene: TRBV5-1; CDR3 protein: ASSLRTGGIYEQY
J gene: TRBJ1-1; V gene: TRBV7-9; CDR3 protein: ASSAQGSRNTEAF
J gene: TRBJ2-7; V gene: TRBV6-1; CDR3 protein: ATRGTDSYEQY
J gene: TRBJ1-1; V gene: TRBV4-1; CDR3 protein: ASSQEVLVRGEAF
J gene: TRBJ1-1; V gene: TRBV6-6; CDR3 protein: ASSYRPLNTEAF
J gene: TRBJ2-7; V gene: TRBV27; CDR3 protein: ASTFTLTGEQY
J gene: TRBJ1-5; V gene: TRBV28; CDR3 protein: ASSAGGASGQPQH
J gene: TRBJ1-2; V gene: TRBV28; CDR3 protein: AALARGLYGYT
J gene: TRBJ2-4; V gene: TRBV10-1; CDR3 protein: ASSEDRVKNIQY
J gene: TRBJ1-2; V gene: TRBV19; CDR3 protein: ASSRQATNYGYT
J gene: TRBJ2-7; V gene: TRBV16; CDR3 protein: ASSQNRGPDYEQY
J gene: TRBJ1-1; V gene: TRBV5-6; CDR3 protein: ASSLMAVNTEAF
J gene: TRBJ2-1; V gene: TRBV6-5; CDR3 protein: ASSSLTYNEQF
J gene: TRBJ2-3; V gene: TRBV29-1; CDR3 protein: SVVPSGGPGTQY
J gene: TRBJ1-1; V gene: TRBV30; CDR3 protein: AWTRGGVTEAF
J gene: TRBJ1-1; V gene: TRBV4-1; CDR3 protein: ASSQERRGLNTEAF
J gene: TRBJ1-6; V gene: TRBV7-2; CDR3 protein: ASSSTGSSPLH
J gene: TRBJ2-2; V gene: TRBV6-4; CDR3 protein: ASSDGAAGELF
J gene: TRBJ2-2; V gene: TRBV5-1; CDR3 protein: ASSKDRGIGELF
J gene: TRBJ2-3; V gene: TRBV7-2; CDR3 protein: ASSPGLILTDTQY